This T cell receptor beta chain was profiled in a study of cytomegalovirus exposure and HLA in healthy donors. At the level of the study: Ancestry clustering placed around 80% of roughly 400 genotyped donors in the Caucasian-associated cluster.

This clone has a handful of counts. Its specificity is unknown. Vbeta (60) and Jbeta (13) primers were used in the PCR. Sequenced by immunoSEQ multiplex PCR; TCRdb stores in-frame clones only, minus some. Counted here are approximately 150,000 clones, approximately 67% occurring once; the ten biggest clones make up 4.5%. The CDR3 length is 18 residues. Germline CDR1 is SGHNT and CDR2 is YYREEE (reference sequence). The V and J ends lost 4 bases and 4 bases, in that order; junction bases with no gene match: 19. Study observations and caveats: What a later analysis reportedly showed was that an Asian-associated ancestry cluster had fewer N-insertions than the roughly 700-donor mean.

The sequence derives from a woman younger than 35 in good health and CMV-seropositive. The sample consisted of PBMCs. The chain uses TRBV5-4 and TRBJ1-2, with 7 bases fitting TRBD1. The CDR3: CASSPPSDRDDGSYGYTF. The CDR3 DNA is TGTGCCAGCAGCCCCCCATCAGACAGGGACGATGGGAGCTATGGCTACACCTTC. The whole variable domain, remainder taken from reference TRBV5-4 and TRBJ1-2, is ETGVTQSPTHLIKTRGQQVTLRCSSQSGHNTVSWYQQALGQGPQFIFQYYREEENGRGNFPPRFSGLQFPNYSSELNVNALELDDSALYLCASSPPSDRDDGSYGYTFGSGTRLTVV.